This TCR beta chain is drawn from a study of blood T cell repertoires in COVID-19. Here immunoSEQ multiplex PCR was the method, and the copy in TCRdb shows in-frame clones only, minus some. The data hold fewer than 350,000 clones, with 90% observed a single time. CDR1 is MNHEY and CDR2 is SVGAGI in the germline V gene. The CDR3 runs 13 residues. The ends lost 5 bases at V and 13 bases at J; junction bases unmatched: 11. This clone has just a few counts. The sample taken for sequencing was PBMCs or T cells enriched from blood (not recorded which). This receptor was obtained from a young woman with acute COVID-19. The chain recombines TRBV6-5 with TRBJ1-5; TRBD1 matches 7 bases. CDR3 region: CASSLSDRTEQHF. In DNA form, the CDR3 reads TGTGCCAGCAGTCTATCGGACAGGACAGAACAGCATTTT.